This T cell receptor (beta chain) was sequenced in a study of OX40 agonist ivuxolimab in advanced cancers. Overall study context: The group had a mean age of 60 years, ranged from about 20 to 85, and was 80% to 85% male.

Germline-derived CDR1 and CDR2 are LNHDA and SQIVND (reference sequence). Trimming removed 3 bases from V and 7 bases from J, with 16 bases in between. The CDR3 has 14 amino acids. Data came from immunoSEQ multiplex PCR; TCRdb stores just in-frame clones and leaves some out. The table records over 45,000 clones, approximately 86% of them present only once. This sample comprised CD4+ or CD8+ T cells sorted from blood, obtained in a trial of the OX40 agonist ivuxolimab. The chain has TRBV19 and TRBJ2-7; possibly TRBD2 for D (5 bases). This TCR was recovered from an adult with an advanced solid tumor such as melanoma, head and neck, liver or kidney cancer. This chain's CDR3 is CASSIGSGMGEQYF. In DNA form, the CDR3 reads TGTGCCAGTAGTATCGGTTCCGGGATGGGAGAGCAGTACTTC.